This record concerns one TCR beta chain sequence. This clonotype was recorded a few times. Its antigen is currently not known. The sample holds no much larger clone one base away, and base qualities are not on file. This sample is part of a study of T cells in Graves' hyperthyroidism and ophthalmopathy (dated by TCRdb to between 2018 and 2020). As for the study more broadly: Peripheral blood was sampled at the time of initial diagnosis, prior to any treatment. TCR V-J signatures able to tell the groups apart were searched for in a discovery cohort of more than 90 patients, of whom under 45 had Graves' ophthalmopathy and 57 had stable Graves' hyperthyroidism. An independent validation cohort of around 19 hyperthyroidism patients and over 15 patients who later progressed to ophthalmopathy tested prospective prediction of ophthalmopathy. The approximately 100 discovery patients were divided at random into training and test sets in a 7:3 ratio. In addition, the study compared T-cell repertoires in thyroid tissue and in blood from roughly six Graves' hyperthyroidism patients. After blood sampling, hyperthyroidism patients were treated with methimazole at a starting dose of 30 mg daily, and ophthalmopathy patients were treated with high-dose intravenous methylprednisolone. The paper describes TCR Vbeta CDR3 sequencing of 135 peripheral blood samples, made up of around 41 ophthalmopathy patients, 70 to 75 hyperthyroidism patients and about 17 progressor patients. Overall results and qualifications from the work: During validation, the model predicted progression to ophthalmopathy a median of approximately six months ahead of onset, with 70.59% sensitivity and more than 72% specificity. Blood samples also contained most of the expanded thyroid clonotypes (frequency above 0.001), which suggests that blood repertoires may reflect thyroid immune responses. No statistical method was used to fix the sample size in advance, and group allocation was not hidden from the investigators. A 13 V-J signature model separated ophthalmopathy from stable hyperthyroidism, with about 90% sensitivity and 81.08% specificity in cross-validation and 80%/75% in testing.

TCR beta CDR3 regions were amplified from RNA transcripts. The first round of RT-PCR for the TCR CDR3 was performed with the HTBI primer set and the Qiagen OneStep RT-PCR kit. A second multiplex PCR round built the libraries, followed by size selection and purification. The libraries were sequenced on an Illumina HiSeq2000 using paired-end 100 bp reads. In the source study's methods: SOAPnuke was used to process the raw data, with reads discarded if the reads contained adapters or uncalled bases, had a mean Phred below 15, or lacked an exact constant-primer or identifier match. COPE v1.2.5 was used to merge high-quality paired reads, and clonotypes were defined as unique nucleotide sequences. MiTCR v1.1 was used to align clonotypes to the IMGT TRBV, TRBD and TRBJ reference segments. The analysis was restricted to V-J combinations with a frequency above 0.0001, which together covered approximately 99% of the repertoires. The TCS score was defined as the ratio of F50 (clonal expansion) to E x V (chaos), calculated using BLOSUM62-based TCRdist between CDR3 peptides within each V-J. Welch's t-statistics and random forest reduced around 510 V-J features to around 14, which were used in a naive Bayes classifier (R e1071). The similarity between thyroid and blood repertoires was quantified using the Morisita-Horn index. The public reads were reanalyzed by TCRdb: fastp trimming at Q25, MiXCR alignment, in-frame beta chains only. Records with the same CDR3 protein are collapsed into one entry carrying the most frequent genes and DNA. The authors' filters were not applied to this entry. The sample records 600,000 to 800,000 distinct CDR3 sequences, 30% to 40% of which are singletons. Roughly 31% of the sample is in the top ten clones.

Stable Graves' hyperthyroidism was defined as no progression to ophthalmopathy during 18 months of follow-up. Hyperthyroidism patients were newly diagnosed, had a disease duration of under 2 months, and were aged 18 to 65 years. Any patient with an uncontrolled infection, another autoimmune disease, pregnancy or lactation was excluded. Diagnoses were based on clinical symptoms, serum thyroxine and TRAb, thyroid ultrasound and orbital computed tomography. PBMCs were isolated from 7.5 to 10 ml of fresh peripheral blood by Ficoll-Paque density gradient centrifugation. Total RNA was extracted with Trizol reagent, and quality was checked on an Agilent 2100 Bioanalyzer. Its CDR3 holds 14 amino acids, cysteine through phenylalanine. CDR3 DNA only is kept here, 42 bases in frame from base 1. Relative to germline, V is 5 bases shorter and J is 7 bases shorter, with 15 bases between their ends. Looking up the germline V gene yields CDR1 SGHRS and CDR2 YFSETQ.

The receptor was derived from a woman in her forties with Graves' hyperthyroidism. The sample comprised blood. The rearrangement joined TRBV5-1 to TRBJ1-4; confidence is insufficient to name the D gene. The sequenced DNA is TGCGCCAGCAGACGGGCCCTAAGCGGTGAAAAACTGTTTTTT. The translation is CASRRALSGEKLFF.